Listed below are T cell receptor beta chains from one sample, sequenced in a study of blood T cell repertoires in COVID-19. Libraries were prepared by immunoSEQ multiplex PCR; TCRdb keeps only in-frame clonotypes and omits some of them. The table includes about 300,000 clones, roughly 89% detected once. Sequencing was done on a sample of PBMCs or T cells enriched from blood (not recorded which). The receptors shown here come from a woman aged 45-65 years who had been exposed to COVID-19. CDR3s include the opening cysteine and the closing phenylalanine or tryptophan. The D gene is left open where the match is weak. Rows may omit the clone size; those that give it use once, few, many or a size class.

- - 14 TRBJ1-6 TRBV30 TGTGCCTCCAAAGGGGCAGCTCATAATTCACCCCTCCACTTT CASKGAAHNSPLHF
- - 14 TRBJ2-2 TRBV2 TGTGCCAGCGCCAACTACATGAGCACCGGGGAGCTGTTTTTT CASANYMSTGELFF
- - 15 TRBJ1-1 TRBV30 TGTGCCTGGGGTCTAGGGACTTACATGAACACTGAAGCTTTCTTT CAWGLGTYMNTEAFF
TRBD1 - 12 TRBJ1-5 TRBV19 TGTGCCACACAGGGGTTGGATCAGCCCCAGCATTTT CATQGLDQPQHF
TRBD2 - 16 TRBJ2-1 TRBV27 TGTGCCAGCAGTTTATTTGCGGGGGTAGGATACAATGAGCAGTTCTTC CASSLFAGVGYNEQFF
TRBD1 - 14 TRBJ2-7 TRBV5-1 TGCGCCAGCAGCTTGTGGCAGGGGGCCTACGAGCAGTACTTC CASSLWQGAYEQYF
- - 12 TRBJ2-2 TRBV9 TGTGCCAGCTTTGGGGGGACCGGGGAGCTGTTTTTT CASFGGTGELFF
TRBD2 - 15 TRBJ2-1 TRBV7-2 TGTGCCAGCAGCCCACGGGGGGAGGCCTACAATGAGCAGTTCTTC CASSPRGEAYNEQFF
TRBD2 once 15 TRBJ2-1 TRBV7-9 TGTGCCAGCAGCCTAGGGACTAGCGGCTACAATGAGCAGTTCTTC CASSLGTSGYNEQFF
TRBD2 - 15 TRBJ2-3 TRBV4-1 TGCGCCAGCAGCCCTCGACTAGCGGACACAGATACGCAGTATTTT CASSPRLADTDTQYF
- - 12 TRBJ1-2 TRBV5-5 TGTGCCAGCAGCTTGCCACAGTATGGCTACACCTTC CASSLPQYGYTF
- - 16 TRBJ1-6 TRBV5-1 TGCGCCAGCAGCTTGATGCGACAGGTCTATAATTCACCCCTCCACTTT CASSLMRQVYNSPLHF
- - 11 TRBJ2-2 TRBV30 TGTGCCTGGAGTCTATACGGGGAGCTGTTTTTT CAWSLYGELFF
- - 13 TRBJ2-3 TRBV7-8 TGTGCCAGCAGCTTAACTTTCCCAGATACGCAGTATTTT CASSLTFPDTQYF
- - 14 TRBJ1-2 TRBV5-4 TGTGCCAGCAGCAATAACAGGGTGCCATCTCGCTACACCTTC CASSNNRVPSRYTF
- - 12 TRBJ2-7 TRBV3-1/TRBV3-2 TGTGCCAGCAGCCAAGCGGGAAGCGAGCAGTACTTC CASSQAGSEQYF
- - 15 TRBJ2-7 TRBV18 TGTGCCAGCTCACCTGACAGAACCACCTCCTACGAGCAGTACTTC CASSPDRTTSYEQYF
- once 15 TRBJ2-7 TRBV5-1 TGCGCCAGCAGCTTGGCTGCAGGGTTTTTTGGCGAGCAGTACTTC CASSLAAGFFGEQYF
- - 13 TRBJ2-7 TRBV6-5 TGTGCCACCCGGACAGCGAGCTCCTACGAGCAGTACTTC CATRTASSYEQYF
- - 16 TRBJ2-3 TRBV7-9 TGTGCCAGCAGCTTAGTAGGAAGCGGCAGCACAGATACGCAGTATTTT CASSLVGSGSTDTQYF
TRBD2 - 17 TRBJ2-3 TRBV7-8 TGTGCCAGCAGCTTAGCGTCATTAGCGGGGGAAGCGGGTACGCAGTATTTT CASSLASLAGEAGTQYF
- - 13 TRBJ2-7 TRBV4-1 TGCGCCAGCAGCCCTAGACAGGTCGGGGAGCAGTACTTC CASSPRQVGEQYF
- - 16 TRBJ1-5 TRBV4-1 TGCGCCAGCAGCCAAGATTTACAGTATAGCAATCAGCCCCAGCATTTT CASSQDLQYSNQPQHF
- few 13 TRBJ1-2 TRBV18 TGTGCCAGCTCACCAATGGGCGACTATGGCTACACCTTC CASSPMGDYGYTF
- - 13 TRBJ2-5 TRBV10-3 TGTGCCATCAGGCAGGGATGGGAAGAGACCCAGTACTTC CAIRQGWEETQYF
- - 17 TRBJ2-5 TRBV2 TGTGCCAGCAGCGACCGCCGGGGGACCATCAACCAAGAGACCCAGTACTTC CASSDRRGTINQETQYF
- - 14 TRBJ2-1 TRBV4-1 TGCGCCAGCAAAGACCAGCAGACAGGAGGTGAGCAGTTCTTC CASKDQQTGGEQFF
- once 14 TRBJ1-1 TRBV28 TGTGCCAGCAGTCGACAGGCTAATCAACCTGAAGCTTTCTTT CASSRQANQPEAFF
- - 13 TRBJ2-7 TRBV2 TGTGCCAGCAGTGAAGCCAGGGCCTACGAGCAGTACTTC CASSEARAYEQYF